A selection of T cell receptor beta chains follows, all from one sample in a study of T cell repertoires in cytomegalovirus infection. TCRdb used MiXCR to reprocess the reads, holding one entry per CDR3 protein. This repertoire shows approximately 250,000 distinct CDR3 sequences, over 20% found once; its top ten account for around a sixth. The sequenced sample was CD8+ T cells from PBMCs. These receptors all come from a human donor in good health (CMV status not recorded). Some clones in this sample may be carry-over from other donors' samples. Both conserved end residues are part of each CDR3. The D gene is left open where the match is weak. Some rows mark clone size as missing; the rest say once, few, many or name a class of expanded clone.

CASSSFSGGEWETQYF | TGTGCCAGCAGTTCTTTTAGCGGGGGGGAGTGGGAGACCCAGTACTTC | TRBV6-8 | - | 16 | TRBD2 | TRBJ2-5
CASSLPRDISYNEQFF | TGTGCCAGCAGTTTACCCCGGGACATCTCCTACAATGAGCAGTTCTTC | TRBV28 | many | 16 | - | TRBJ2-1
CASSSRPLSGELFF | TGTGCCAGCAGTTCCAGGCCCCTCTCCGGGGAGCTGTTTTTT | TRBV27 | - | 14 | - | TRBJ2-2
CASRGTSGDTYNEQFF | TGTGCCAGCAGGGGGACTAGCGGGGATACCTACAATGAGCAGTTCTTC | TRBV2 | - | 16 | TRBD2 | TRBJ2-1
CSAPLAAGANVLTF | TGCAGTGCCCCTTTGGCGGCTGGGGCCAACGTCCTGACTTTC | TRBV20-1 | few | 14 | - | TRBJ2-6
CASSPPSDRGQFF | TGTGCCAGCAGCCCCCCTAGTGACAGGGGGCAGTTCTTC | TRBV7-9 | few | 13 | TRBD1 | TRBJ2-1
CASSEWPENSPLHF | TGCGCCAGCAGTGAGTGGCCGGAAAATTCACCCCTCCACTTT | TRBV10-2 | few | 14 | - | TRBJ1-6
CASRSGRNYGYTF | TGTGCCAGCAGATCTGGGCGAAACTATGGCTACACCTTC | TRBV28 | - | 13 | - | TRBJ1-2
CASSTSTDTGELFF | TGTGCCAGCAGTACCTCGACAGACACCGGGGAGCTGTTTTTT | TRBV12-3/TRBV12-4 | - | 14 | - | TRBJ2-2
CASSLTSGTKETQYF | TGTGCCAGCAGCTTAACTAGCGGGACTAAAGAGACCCAGTACTTC | TRBV7-6 | many | 15 | TRBD2 | TRBJ2-5
CASSPPSGEWNSPLHF | TGTGCCAGCAGCCCCCCATCCGGGGAATGGAATTCACCCCTCCACTTT | TRBV7-2 | - | 16 | - | TRBJ1-6
CASIAGGPKDTQYF | TGTGCCAGCATAGCGGGGGGGCCTAAAGATACGCAGTATTTT | TRBV28 | few | 14 | TRBD2 | TRBJ2-3
CASSRGRLAGYNEQFF | TGCGCCAGCAGCCGAGGTAGACTAGCGGGATACAATGAGCAGTTCTTC | TRBV4-1 | few | 16 | TRBD2 | TRBJ2-1
CSVEEGETQYF | TGCAGCGTTGAGGAGGGAGAGACCCAGTACTTC | TRBV29-1 | - | 11 | - | TRBJ2-5
CASSLPGQGRNTEAFF | TGTGCCAGCAGCTTACCGGGACAGGGGCGGAACACTGAAGCTTTCTTT | TRBV7-9 | many | 16 | TRBD1 | TRBJ1-1
CASRAGDYSPLHF | TGTGCCAGCAGGGCAGGGGACTATTCACCCCTCCACTTT | TRBV25-1 | - | 13 | - | TRBJ1-6
CASRQGGTYEQYF | TGTGCCAGCAGGCAGGGTGGGACCTACGAGCAGTACTTC | TRBV7-9 | many | 13 | - | TRBJ2-7
CSALDQRAPWGNEAFF | TGCAGTGCCCTAGACCAGCGGGCCCCCTGGGGCAATGAAGCTTTCTTT | TRBV20-1 | - | 16 | - | TRBJ1-1
CASSDWQNNEQFF | TGTGCCAGCAGTGATTGGCAGAACAATGAGCAGTTCTTC | TRBV2 | - | 13 | - | TRBJ2-1
CASSLVAAAGTEAFF | TGTGCCAGCAGCTTAGTCGCCGCAGCGGGGACTGAAGCTTTCTTT | TRBV7-3 | many | 15 | - | TRBJ1-1
CASSHSVTEFQVSNTGELFF | TGTGCCAGCAGCCACTCAGTGACAGAGTTCCAGGTCTCGAACACCGGGGAGCTGTTTTTT | TRBV7-9 | many | 20 | - | TRBJ2-2
CSVEGRGPPNTEAFF | TGCAGCGTTGAAGGCAGGGGGCCTCCGAACACTGAAGCTTTCTTT | TRBV29-1 | - | 15 | TRBD1 | TRBJ1-1
CASRSQGDGETQYF | TGTGCCAGCAGATCTCAGGGGGACGGAGAGACCCAGTACTTC | TRBV12-3/TRBV12-4 | few | 14 | TRBD1 | TRBJ2-5
CASSAQSDLSYEQYF | TGTGCCAGCAGCGCGCAAAGCGATCTTTCCTACGAGCAGTACTTC | TRBV7-9 | - | 15 | - | TRBJ2-7
CASSWVGAGSEQYF | TGCGCCAGCAGCTGGGTCGGGGCTGGGTCCGAGCAGTACTTC | TRBV5-1 | few | 14 | - | TRBJ2-7
CSALGDTYEQYF | TGCAGCGCCCTCGGGGACACCTACGAGCAGTACTTC | TRBV20-1 | - | 12 | - | TRBJ2-7
CASSDSFADTEAFF | TGTGCCAGCAGTGACTCTTTTGCGGACACTGAAGCTTTCTTT | TRBV6-4 | - | 14 | - | TRBJ1-1
CASRRAPYEQYF | TGTGCCAGCAGGCGGGCCCCCTACGAGCAGTACTTC | TRBV2 | - | 12 | - | TRBJ2-7
CASSQEGLNQPQHF | TGTGCCAGCAGCCAAGAGGGCCTAAATCAGCCCCAGCATTTT | TRBV3-1 | few | 14 | - | TRBJ1-5
CASTRTGGREQCF | TGTGCCAGCACCCGGACAGGGGGCAGGGAACAGTGCTTC | TRBV5-6 | - | 13 | TRBD1 | TRBJ2-7
CASSQHGASTDTQYF | TGCGCCAGCAGCCAACACGGGGCGAGCACAGATACGCAGTATTTT | TRBV5-1 | - | 15 | - | TRBJ2-3
CASSLLHGNIQYF | TGTGCCAGCAGCTTATTACACGGAAACATTCAGTACTTC | TRBV7-9 | - | 13 | - | TRBJ2-4
CASSRDGPNTEAFF | TGTGCCAGCAGCCGGGACGGACCGAACACTGAAGCTTTCTTT | TRBV7-8 | - | 14 | - | TRBJ1-1
CASSLVGTGLGTEAFF | TGTGCCAGCAGCTTAGTGGGGACAGGGCTGGGTACTGAAGCTTTCTTT | TRBV7-9 | - | 16 | TRBD1 | TRBJ1-1
CASRPWDRTNEQFF | TGTGCCAGCAGACCCTGGGACAGGACAAATGAGCAGTTCTTC | TRBV27 | once | 14 | TRBD1 | TRBJ2-1
CASSQLGQGANYGYTF | TGTGCCAGCAGCCAATTGGGACAGGGCGCTAACTATGGCTACACCTTC | TRBV14 | - | 16 | TRBD1 | TRBJ1-2
CSAGPRGPVQETQYF | TGCAGTGCTGGACCCCGGGGGCCTGTCCAAGAGACCCAGTACTTC | TRBV20-1 | - | 15 | - | TRBJ2-5
CASIFTGTGGGQETQYF | TGTGCCAGCATCTTTACGGGGACAGGGGGAGGCCAAGAGACCCAGTACTTC | TRBV7-8 | many | 17 | TRBD1 | TRBJ2-5
CSVDNGLTDTQYF | TGCAGCGTTGATAATGGTTTAACAGATACGCAGTATTTT | TRBV29-1 | - | 13 | - | TRBJ2-3
CASSLPGGGGYTF | TGTGCCAGCAGTCTCCCCGGCGGGGGGGGCTACACCTTC | TRBV28 | many | 13 | - | TRBJ1-2
CASSPGTSGSEQYF | TGTGCCAGCTCACCCGGGACTAGCGGTAGCGAGCAGTACTTC | TRBV18 | few | 14 | TRBD2 | TRBJ2-7
CASSLGNRGSPYGYTF | TGTGCCAGCAGCTTAGGGAACAGGGGTTCCCCCTATGGCTACACCTTC | TRBV13 | few | 16 | TRBD1 | TRBJ1-2
CASSQDWITGSIYEQYF | TGCGCCAGCAGCCAAGATTGGATAACAGGGAGTATCTACGAGCAGTACTTC | TRBV4-1 | - | 17 | - | TRBJ2-7
CASSYSARGGSPLHF | TGTGCCAGCAGTTACTCGGCCAGGGGAGGATCACCCCTCCACTTT | TRBV6-2/TRBV6-3 | many | 15 | - | TRBJ1-6
CASNGGVYNEQFF | TGTGCCAGCAATGGGGGGGTCTACAATGAGCAGTTCTTC | TRBV27 | - | 13 | TRBD2 | TRBJ2-1
CASSFMESYEQYF | TGTGCCAGCAGTTTCATGGAGTCCTACGAGCAGTACTTC | TRBV12-3/TRBV12-4 | - | 13 | - | TRBJ2-7
CASSLLAGGQYNEQFF | TGTGCCAGCAGCTTGCTAGCGGGGGGGCAGTACAATGAGCAGTTCTTC | TRBV5-5 | many | 16 | TRBD2 | TRBJ2-1
CASSYLGQGNGYTF | TGTGCCAGCAGTTACCTGGGACAGGGAAATGGCTACACCTTC | TRBV6-2/TRBV6-3 | many | 14 | TRBD1 | TRBJ1-2
CASKDRATTIGETQYF | TGCGCCAGCAAAGATCGGGCCACGACTATTGGGGAGACCCAGTACTTC | TRBV4-1 | - | 16 | - | TRBJ2-5
CASSRGAKETQYF | TGCGCCAGCAGCAGAGGGGCTAAAGAGACCCAGTACTTC | TRBV5-1 | few | 13 | - | TRBJ2-5
CASSLERGGFTDTLYF | TGTGCCAGCAGTTTGGAGCGGGGGGGTTTCACAGATACGCTGTATTTT | TRBV12-3/TRBV12-4 | - | 16 | TRBD2 | TRBJ2-3
CASTERGQPQHF | TGTGCCAGCACCGAAAGGGGTCAGCCCCAGCATTTT | TRBV28 | - | 12 | - | TRBJ1-5
CASSLLAGLNYGYTF | TGTGCCAGCAGTTTATTGGCAGGGCTTAACTATGGCTACACCTTC | TRBV27 | - | 15 | - | TRBJ1-2
CASRSMTNYGYTF | TGTGCCAGCAGGAGTATGACAAACTATGGCTACACCTTC | TRBV12-3/TRBV12-4 | - | 13 | - | TRBJ1-2